This TCR beta chain was documented in a study of control samples from healthy donors and cancer patients. V lost 4 bases and J lost 5; bases outside the gene matches: 9. Germline V gene lookup returns CDR1 SGHTA and CDR2 FQGNSA. The CDR3 is 15 residues long. Using immunoSEQ multiplex PCR, the repertoire was profiled, and TCRdb retains in-frame clones only, with some absent. Here the sample spans over 65,000 clones, roughly nine tenths being singletons. This TCR was sampled from a woman aged 50 to 60 with colorectal cancer. V usage is TRBV7-2 and J usage is TRBJ1-1; 8 positions agree with TRBD1. The sequenced sample consisted of PBMCs. CDR3 loop: CASSSRTGWGTEAFF. DNA of the CDR3: TGTGCCAGCAGCTCCAGGACAGGGTGGGGAACTGAAGCTTTCTTT. The full variable domain, completed using reference TRBV7-2 and TRBJ1-1, is GAGVSQSPSNKVTEKGKDVELRCDPISGHTALYWYRQSLGQGLEFLIYFQGNSAPDKSGLPSDRFSAERTGGSVSTLTIQRTQQEDSAVYLCASSSRTGWGTEAFFGQGTRLTVV.